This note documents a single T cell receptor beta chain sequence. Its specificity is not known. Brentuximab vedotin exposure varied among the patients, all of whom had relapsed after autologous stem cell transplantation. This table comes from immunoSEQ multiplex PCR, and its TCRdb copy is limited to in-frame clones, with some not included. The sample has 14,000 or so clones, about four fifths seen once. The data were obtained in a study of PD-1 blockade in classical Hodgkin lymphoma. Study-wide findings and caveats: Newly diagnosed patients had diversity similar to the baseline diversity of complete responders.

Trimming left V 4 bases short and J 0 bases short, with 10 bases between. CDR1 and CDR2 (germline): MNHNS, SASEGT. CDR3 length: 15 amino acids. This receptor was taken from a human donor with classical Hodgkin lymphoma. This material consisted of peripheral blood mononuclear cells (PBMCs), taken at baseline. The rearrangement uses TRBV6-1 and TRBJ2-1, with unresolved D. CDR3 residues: CASSGGLRSYNEQFF. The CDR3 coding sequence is TGTGCCAGCAGTGGAGGCCTCCGCTCCTACAATGAGCAGTTCTTC.